Included here is one T cell receptor (beta chain) sequence, with context. Original methodology: Amplification of reference gene primers was used by the study to estimate nucleated cell counts. Here immunoSEQ multiplex PCR was the method, and the copy in TCRdb shows in-frame clones only, minus some. The DNA gave D and trimming, while V, J and clone size come from that table. The profile shows approximately 250,000 clones, 84% of them singletons. This specimen comes from a study of blood T cell repertoires in COVID-19. Background on the study: PBMCs, B-cell-depleted T cells, or T cells were the source of the cDNA or gDNA that made up the material.

This CDR3 region has 15 residues. V was shortened by 4 bases and J by 4 bases, with 14 bases between the two germline ends. Looked up from germline, CDR1 is ENHRY and CDR2 is SYGVKD. The clonotype originates from a man between 40 and 49 years old who had recovered from COVID-19. What was sequenced was peripheral blood. The V gene is TRBV10-3, the J gene TRBJ2-1; tentatively, D is TRBD1 (5 bases). The CDR3 DNA sequence: TGTGCCATCAGTGGTGGGCTAGGGGTTTACAATGAGCAGTTCTTC. Its protein product is CAISGGLGVYNEQFF.